A selection of T cell receptor beta chains follows, all from one sample in a study of a mutant IDH1 vaccine in newly diagnosed glioma. No antigen has been assigned to these receptors. The method was immunoSEQ multiplex PCR; TCRdb's version includes in-frame clones alone and lacks a portion of them. Of approximately 40,000 clones in the sample, around 84% were seen once. The specimen was PBMCs, collected from a glioma patient whose treatment included an IDH1 peptide vaccine. The receptors shown here come from a middle-aged man with glioma. Both conserved end residues are part of each CDR3. Fields, in order: V gene, CDR3 protein.

>TRBV7-3
CASSSPGVETQYF
>TRBV28
CASRPRSFNSGNTIYF
>TRBV6-1
CASLKPDRVGEQYF
>TRBV2
CAGRAPYPGELFF
>TRBV18
CASSPDSTDTQYF
>TRBV7-2
CASSVTGGQNYEQYF
>TRBV4-1
CASSRGGLAGVGTGELFF
>TRBV1
CTSSPPRGRIGDTQYF
>TRBV29-1
CSVGRGVETQYF
>TRBV7-2
CASSTPTRNEQFF
>TRBV5-4
CASSLTLRTSGWVETQYF
>TRBV5-1
CASSLEGYSYEQYF
>TRBV7-3
CASSAAGQGSGANVLTF
>TRBV7-2
CASGRGEVFTEAFF
>TRBV14
CASSHSWGNIQYF
>TRBV19
CASSIQGAAGGYIRNEQFF
>TRBV2
CASSEWQGSYTEAFF
>TRBV5-1
CASSFAPHQPQHF
>TRBV10-3
CAITAQIYSGNTIYF
>TRBV7-9
CASSLGDRAGELFF
>TRBV10-3
CAISESDRGRTEAFF
>TRBV6-5
CASGDYQPQHF
>TRBV12-2
CASRLEGTRHEQFF
>TRBV14
CASSQDTGIASGNTIYF
>TRBV4-1
CASSQRDRGHGYTF
>TRBV6-5
CASSYGPGQETQYF
>TRBV11-2
CASSLDAGMGPQETQYF
>TRBV9
CASSVGAGHTYEQYF
>TRBV18
CASSPFTGAGSTEAFF
>TRBV5-1
CASSFLGQGEGGANVLTF
>TRBV27
CASPLTSGYEQYF
>TRBV6-5
CASSSGSGANVLTF
>TRBV27
CASSLSAWIPKSNQPQHF
>TRBV21-1
CASSKYGTSGRKVGYEQYF
>TRBV6-5
CASRKTGSGGYTF
>TRBV10-3
CAIRENTYEQYF
>TRBV5-1
CASSLGAAGDYTEAFF
>TRBV27
CASSSHDFSYEQYF
>TRBV18
CASRSSQETQYF
>TRBV28
CASSLIRQGANQPQHF
>TRBV14
CASSLRTADTIYF
>TRBV10-3
CAISEWGGETQYF
>TRBV7-2
CASSLSQGNTIYF
>TRBV7-9
CASRAGTSRTYEQYF
>TRBV9
CASSVGSTVYEQYF
>TRBV4-3
CASSRKGGTNEKLFF
>TRBV9
CASSSSGRTDTQYF
>TRBV7-3
CASSLTGEGGGYTF
>TRBV11-2
CASSLEALTGTGDYGYTF
>TRBV27
CASSSRIPTNEKLFF
>TRBV28
CASTGTTGLEQYF
>TRBV19
CASSRITGGSNYGYTF
>TRBV6-5
CASRGTGTGREKLFF
>TRBV4-2
CASSQGIVAGDEQFF
>TRBV2
CASESMSYEQYF
>TRBV29-1
CSVGPGPDSYEQYF
>TRBV5-4
CASSAGQGYGYTF
>TRBV10-3
CAISEATGDGTEAFF